These 22 T cell receptor beta chains were all obtained from the same sample, sequenced in a study of blood T cells in healthy people across ages. Next came a second PCR, run for about 6 to 11 cycles, which used a sample-barcoded 5' primer along with a J-beta primer mix. Each CDR3 protein gets one entry after TCRdb re-called the 5' RACE reads with MiXCR. The table records some 940,000 distinct CDR3 sequences, 25% to 35% of them present only once. A further study also used this sample, focusing on T cells of mothers and their children.

What was sequenced was blood. These receptors originate from a woman between 40 and 55 years old in good health.

There are many counts of this clonotype. The chain joins TRBV11-2 to TRBJ2-5; 8 nucleotides match TRBD2. There are 15 residues in the CDR3. V shed 1 base and J 5 bases; nucleotides not matched to a gene: 6. In germline, CDR1 is SGHAT, CDR2 FQNNGV. The CDR3 here is CASSLGRGGSETQYF. CDR3 coding DNA: TGTGCCAGCAGCTTAGGTCGGGGGGGCTCGGAGACCCAGTACTTC.

This clonotype appeared many times. V gene TRBV12-5 combines with J gene TRBJ2-1; TRBD2 agrees at 16 bases. This CDR3 comprises 17 residues. V trimming: 0 bases; J trimming: 12 bases; junction bases outside the gene matches: 8. The germline V gene has CDR1 LGHNT and CDR2 FRNRAP. This CDR3 reads CASGLVLGTSGGASQFF. In DNA, the CDR3 is TGTGCTAGTGGTTTGGTACTAGGGACTAGCGGGGGGGCTTCGCAGTTCTTC.

This clonotype turned up a few times. This chain connects TRBV9 to TRBJ1-2; D is possibly TRBD1 (5 bases). This CDR3 contains 14 residues. Per germline, CDR1 SGDLS and CDR2 YYNGEE. The germline V and J ends were trimmed by 1 base and 8 bases, with 15 bases remaining between them. CDR3 sequence reads: CASSVPDGHAGYTF. The CDR3 DNA follows: TGTGCCAGCAGCGTACCGGACGGACATGCCGGCTACACCTTC.

The V call is TRBV25-1, the J call TRBJ1-2, with D uncertain. The germline CDR1 and CDR2 sequences are MGHDK and SYGVNS. The length of the CDR3 is 13 residues. Deletions cut 3 bases from V and 8 bases from J, with 13 bases between. For the CDR3, the DNA is TGTGCCAGCAGTGAGGTAGCACGCGAGGGCTACACCTTC. Translating it yields CASSEVAREGYTF.

This chain joins TRBV7-2 and TRBJ2-3; 7 bases line up with TRBD1. In germline, CDR1 is SGHTA, CDR2 FQGNSA. The CDR3 is 12 amino acids. The trim removed 3 bases at V and 10 bases at J, leaving 4 bases unmatched. CDR3 region: CASSFDRVSQYF. DNA for the CDR3: TGTGCCAGCAGCTTTGACAGGGTGTCGCAGTATTTT.

The chain couples TRBV18 to TRBJ2-3; 9 bases map to TRBD2. The CDR3 contains 16 residues. Germline V lookup: CDR1 KGHSH, CDR2 LQKENI. V dropped 1 base and J dropped 1; count of bases not matched to a gene: 3. The CDR3 region has the DNA TGTGCCAGCTCACCACTACCTAGCGGGGGCACAGATACGCAGTATTTT. Amino acids: CASSPLPSGGTDTQYF.

This clonotype came up many times. The chain links TRBV4-2 to TRBJ2-6; 7 bases line up with TRBD1. Germline-derived CDR1 and CDR2 are LGHNA and YNFKEQ. CDR3 length: 16 residues. Unmatched junction bases numbered 1, after V lost 0 bases and J lost 2 bases. The CDR3: CASSQEGTAGANVLTF. CDR3 nucleotides: TGTGCCAGCAGCCAAGAAGGGACAGCTGGGGCCAACGTCCTGACTTTC.

The sample holds a few counts of this clonotype. This chain connects TRBV24-1 to TRBJ2-3; D may be TRBD1 (6 bases). Germline-derived CDR1 and CDR2 are KGHDR and SFDVKD. V lost 9 bases and J 0 bases, leaving 12 bases between the germline ends. This CDR3 is 14 amino acids long. This chain's CDR3 is CATGQPASTDTQYF. The CDR3 DNA reads as TGTGCCACCGGACAGCCAGCTAGCACAGATACGCAGTATTTT.

A few counts support this clonotype. The chain joins TRBV14 to TRBJ2-1, with D maybe TRBD1 (5 bases). CDR3 size: 14 residues. V lost 1 base to trimming and J lost 9 bases, with 13 bases between them. Germline assignment: CDR1 SGHDN and CDR2 FVKESK. CDR3 region: CASSQAFRGGEQFF. The CDR3 DNA sequence: TGTGCCAGCAGCCAAGCTTTTAGGGGCGGTGAGCAGTTCTTC.

The chain combines TRBV4-1 with TRBJ1-2; TRBD1 agrees at 11 bases. Germline V gene data show CDR1 as MGHRA and CDR2 as YSYEKL. The CDR3 is made up of 16 amino acids. Losses at the gene ends were 3 bases for V and 4 bases for J; bases not matched to a gene: 7. CDR3 sequence reads: CASSQEGQGAFYGYTF. CDR3 DNA: TGCGCCAGCAGCCAGGAAGGACAGGGGGCTTTCTATGGCTACACCTTC.

This clonotype was counted many times. This chain joins TRBV7-3 and TRBJ2-3; 10 nucleotides match TRBD1. Germline V gene lookup returns CDR1 SGHTA and CDR2 FQGTGA. This CDR3 spans 20 amino acids. Trimming removed 4 bases from V and 7 bases from J; junction bases left unmatched: 23. The CDR3 region has the DNA TGTGCCAGCAGCTGGGGTCTCGGTGCTGGCGGGACAGGGGAGGAAAATACGCAGTATTTT. Its translation: CASSWGLGAGGTGEENTQYF.

The J gene is TRBJ2-1, the V gene TRBV7-6; TRBD2 is a possible D gene (6 bases). Germline CDR1 reads SGHVS; CDR2 reads FNYEAQ. The V gene lost 5 bases and the J gene lost 8 bases, with 16 bases spanning the gap. CDR3 size: 14 residues. The CDR3 sequence is CASSPPGRLYEQFF. Here the CDR3 DNA reads TGTGCCAGCAGCCCCCCCGGGAGATTGTATGAGCAGTTCTTC.

This clonotype was seen at least ten times. CDR3 DNA: TGTGCCAGCAGCTCCGGGGGTACTAGCCGACGGTTCTTC. It codes for CASSSGGTSRRFF. The V call is TRBV7-3, the J call TRBJ2-1; a possible D gene is TRBD2 (6 bases). This CDR3 contains 13 residues. The V end was cut by 4 bases, the J end by 15 bases, with 19 bases between. Looked up from germline, CDR1 is SGHTA and CDR2 is FQGTGA.

This clonotype was found many times. The V call is TRBV7-2, the J call TRBJ2-7; D possibly corresponds to TRBD2 (6 bases). Trimming shortened V by 3 bases and J by 4 bases, and 13 bases separated the two germline ends. This CDR3 is 14 amino acids long. The germline gives CDR1 SGHTA, CDR2 FQGNSA. The CDR3 sequence: CASSLGGGFYEQYF. The CDR3 region has the DNA TGTGCCAGCAGCTTGGGAGGCGGATTTTACGAGCAGTACTTC.

This clonotype was observed many times. V is TRBV12-3 or TRBV12-4 and J is TRBJ2-3, with 7 bases lining up with TRBD2. The V segment lost 10 bases and the J segment 2 bases; nucleotides outside the gene matches: 3. The length of the CDR3 is 12 residues. The CDR3 loop reads CATRGDTDTQYF. The CDR3 region has the DNA TGTGCCACCCGGGGGGACACAGATACGCAGTATTTT.

This clonotype was detected once. A much larger clone differs from this one at a single base, so this may be a read error. The chain links TRBV5-1 to TRBJ2-1; D is undetermined. The J call may be in error: the DNA end matches TRBJ2-7 better. Germline CDR1 is SGHRS and CDR2 is YFSETQ. There are 14 residues in the CDR3. In DNA, the CDR3 is TGCGCCAACAGCTTGAATCCCAATGGCAATGAGCAGTACTTC. Protein sequence: CANSLNPNGNEQYF.

The V gene is TRBV2, the J gene TRBJ2-2; D remains unclear. The germline V and J ends were trimmed by 6 bases and 2 bases, with 10 bases remaining between them. Germline V gene lookup returns CDR1 SNHLY and CDR2 FYNNEI. This CDR3 spans 14 amino acids. The CDR3 loop is CASRFKPNTGELFF. The CDR3 DNA sequence: TGTGCCAGCAGGTTTAAGCCAAACACCGGGGAGCTGTTTTTT.

The V call is TRBV30, the J call TRBJ1-1; D gene unclear. This CDR3 contains 15 residues. Trimming took off 0 bases at V and 3 bases at J, with 14 bases between the two ends. CDR1 GTSNPN and CDR2 SVGIG come from the germline V gene (reference sequence). CDR3 nucleotides: TGTGCCTGGAGTGTACTTGTGCAGTTTGACACTGAAGCTTTCTTT. Amino acids: CAWSVLVQFDTEAFF. The full variable domain, with the rest looked up from reference TRBV30 and TRBJ1-1, is SQTIHQWPATLVQPVGSPLSLECTVEGTSNPNLYWYRQAAGRGLQLLFYSVGIGQISSEVPQNLSASRPQDRQFILSSKKLLLSDSGFYLCAWSVLVQFDTEAFFGQGTRLTVV.

This sequence joins TRBV12-3 or TRBV12-4 and TRBJ1-2; weak D call: TRBD1 (5 bases). The CDR3 is 13 amino acids. V lost 7 bases to trimming and J lost 4 bases, with 13 bases between them. The CDR3, as DNA: TGTGCCAGCACCCTGGGACTGGGCTATGGCTACACCTTC. Its translation: CASTLGLGYGYTF.

This clonotype was observed a few times. The V and J genes are TRBV5-1 and TRBJ2-1; TRBD1 aligns across 9 bases. The CDR3 loop spans 17 amino acids. CDR1 and CDR2 from the germline V gene are SGHRS and YFSETQ. Trimming at V came to 2 bases and at J to 0 bases, leaving 6 bases not matched to a gene. The CDR3 DNA is TGCGCCAGCAGCTTAGACAGGGGGTATAGCTCCTACAATGAGCAGTTCTTC. This encodes CASSLDRGYSSYNEQFF.

CDR3 amino acids: CASSSMVGPAETQYF. CDR3 coding DNA: TGTGCCAGCAGCTCTATGGTGGGGCCGGCAGAGACCCAGTACTTC. V and J are TRBV11-2 and TRBJ2-5; tentatively, D is TRBD1 (5 bases). The CDR3 is made up of 15 amino acids. Per germline, CDR1 SGHAT and CDR2 FQNNGV. With 4 bases removed from V and 4 bases from J, the gap between germline ends came to 16 bases.

The gene calls are TRBV6-6 and TRBJ2-7; D not certain. Trimming took 4 bases from V and 0 from J, leaving 13 bases between them. The CDR3 sequence is 15 residues long. Germline V CDR1 and CDR2: MNHNY, SVGAGI (reference sequence). CDR3 coding DNA: TGTGCCAGCAGTTCCCAGGCTCAAGACTCCTACGAGCAGTACTTC. This translates into CASSSQAQDSYEQYF.